This T cell receptor (beta chain) was sequenced during a study of CD4 and CD8 cells across lung adenocarcinoma regions. Germline loops: CDR1 ENHRY, CDR2 SYGVKD. The CDR3 covers 15 residues. MiXCR, applied by TCRdb to the PCR reads, yields one record per CDR3 protein. This sample yields 20,000 to 25,000 distinct CDR3 sequences, of which over 50% are seen a single time; around a quarter belongs to the top ten. About this clonotype: At one of its ends the junction is not consistent with the germline gene, which may arise from a read error.

The sequenced sample was CD8+ T cells from the center of a lung tumor. The chain is built from TRBV10-3 and TRBJ2-3; 9 nucleotides agree with TRBD2. The sequence was obtained from a female donor with lung adenocarcinoma. The CD4 and CD8 labels of this study may be unreliable. The CDR3 loop is CAMSEGAGGVETQYF. The DNA of the CDR3 is TGTGCCATGAGTGAGGGGGCGGGAGGGGTAGAGACGCAGTATTTT.